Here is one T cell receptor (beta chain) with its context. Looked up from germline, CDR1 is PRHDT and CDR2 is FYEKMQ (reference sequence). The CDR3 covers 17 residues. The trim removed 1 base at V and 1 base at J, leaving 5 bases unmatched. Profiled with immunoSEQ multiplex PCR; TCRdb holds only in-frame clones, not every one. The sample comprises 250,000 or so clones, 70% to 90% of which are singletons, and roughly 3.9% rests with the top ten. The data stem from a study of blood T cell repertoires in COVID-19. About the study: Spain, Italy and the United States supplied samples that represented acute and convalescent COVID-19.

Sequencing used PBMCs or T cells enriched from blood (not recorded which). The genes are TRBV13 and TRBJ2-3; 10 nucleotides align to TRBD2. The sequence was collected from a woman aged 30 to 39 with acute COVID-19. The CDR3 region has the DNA TGTGCCAGCAGCTTAGTTGCAGGGACTAGCGGCACAGATACGCAGTATTTT. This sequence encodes CASSLVAGTSGTDTQYF.